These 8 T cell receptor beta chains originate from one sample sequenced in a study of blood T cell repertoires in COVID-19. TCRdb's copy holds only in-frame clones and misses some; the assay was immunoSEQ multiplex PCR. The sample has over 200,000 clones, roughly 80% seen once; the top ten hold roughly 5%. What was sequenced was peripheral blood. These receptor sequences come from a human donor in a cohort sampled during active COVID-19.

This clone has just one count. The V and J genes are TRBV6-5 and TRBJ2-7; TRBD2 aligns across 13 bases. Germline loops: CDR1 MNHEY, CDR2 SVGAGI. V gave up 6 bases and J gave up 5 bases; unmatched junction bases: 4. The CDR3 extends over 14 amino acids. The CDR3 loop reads CASRPGLAGNEQYF. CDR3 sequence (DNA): TGTGCCAGCAGACCGGGACTAGCGGGAAACGAGCAGTACTTC.

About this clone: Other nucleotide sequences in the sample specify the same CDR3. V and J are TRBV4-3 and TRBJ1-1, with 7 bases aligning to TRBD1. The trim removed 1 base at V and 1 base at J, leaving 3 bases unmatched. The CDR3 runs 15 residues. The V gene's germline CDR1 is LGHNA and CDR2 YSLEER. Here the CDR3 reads CASSQADRANTEAFF. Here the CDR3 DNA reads TGCGCCAGCAGCCAAGCAGACAGGGCGAACACTGAAGCTTTCTTT.

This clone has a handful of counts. The CDR3 is CASSPRRGLGNTIYF. The CDR3 nucleotides are TGTGCCAGCAGCCCGCGTAGGGGGCTTGGAAACACCATATATTTT. The chain couples TRBV7-2 to TRBJ1-3; 7 nucleotides align to TRBD1. The CDR3 loop spans 15 amino acids. Germline V lookup: CDR1 SGHTA, CDR2 FQGNSA. Trimming removed 5 bases from V and 3 bases from J; junction bases left unmatched: 7.

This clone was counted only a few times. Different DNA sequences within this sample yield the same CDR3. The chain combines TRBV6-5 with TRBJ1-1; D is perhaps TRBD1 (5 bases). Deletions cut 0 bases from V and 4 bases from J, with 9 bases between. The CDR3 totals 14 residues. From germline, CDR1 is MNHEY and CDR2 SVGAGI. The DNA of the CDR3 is TGTGCCAGCAGTTACTCTGCCAGGGTCACTGAAGCTTTCTTT. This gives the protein CASSYSARVTEAFF.

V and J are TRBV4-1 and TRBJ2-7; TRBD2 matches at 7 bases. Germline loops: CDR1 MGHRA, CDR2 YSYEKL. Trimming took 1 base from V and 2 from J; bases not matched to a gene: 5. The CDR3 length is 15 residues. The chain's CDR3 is CASSQVGGVTYEQYF. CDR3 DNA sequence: TGCGCCAGCAGCCAAGTTGGGGGGGTGACCTACGAGCAGTACTTC.

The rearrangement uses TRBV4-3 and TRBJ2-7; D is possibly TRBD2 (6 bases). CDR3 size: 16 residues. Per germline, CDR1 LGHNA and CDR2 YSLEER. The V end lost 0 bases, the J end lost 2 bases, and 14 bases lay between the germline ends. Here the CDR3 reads CASSQDRGRPPYEQYF. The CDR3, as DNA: TGCGCCAGCAGCCAAGATCGAGGGAGGCCCCCCTACGAGCAGTACTTC.

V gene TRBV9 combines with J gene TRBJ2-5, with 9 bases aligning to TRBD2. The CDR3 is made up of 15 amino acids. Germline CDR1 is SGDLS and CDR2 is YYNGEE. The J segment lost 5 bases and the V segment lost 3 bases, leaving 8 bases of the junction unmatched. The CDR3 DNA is TGTGCCAGCAGCGGTAGCGGGAGTGTAGTTGAGACCCAGTACTTC. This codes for CASSGSGSVVETQYF.

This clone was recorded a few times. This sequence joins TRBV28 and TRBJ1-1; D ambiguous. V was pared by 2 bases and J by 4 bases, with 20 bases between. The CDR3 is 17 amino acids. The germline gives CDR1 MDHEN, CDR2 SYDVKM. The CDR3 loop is CASSLVVGSSGVTEAFF. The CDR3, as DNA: TGTGCCAGCAGTTTAGTGGTGGGGAGTTCTGGGGTCACTGAAGCTTTCTTT.